This TCR beta chain was obtained from a study of blood T cell repertoires in COVID-19. Study-wide context: Sites in the United States, Italy and Spain provided acute and convalescent COVID-19 samples. PBMCs, B-cell-depleted T cells, or T cells provided the cDNA or gDNA that made up the material.

This CDR3 region has 12 residues. Germline V gives CDR1 SGHAT, CDR2 FQNNGV. The ends were cut back, 5 bases at V and 10 bases at J, with 12 bases in the middle. Methods used by the authors: Amplified reference gene primers provided the basis for estimating nucleated cell counts. Profiled with immunoSEQ multiplex PCR; TCRdb holds only in-frame clones, not every one. V, J and clone size reflect that table, while D and trimming were determined from the DNA. The table shows some 220,000 clones, with 65% to 85% occurring only once. The table lists this clone with a few counts. This TCR was sampled from a woman aged 30 to 39 with COVID-19, enrolled during active disease. The J gene is TRBJ1-5, the V gene TRBV11-2; D call uncertain. The sample was peripheral blood. The CDR3 nucleotides are TGTGCCAGCAGCCAAACTCGGGGTCCCCAGCATTTT. This encodes CASSQTRGPQHF.